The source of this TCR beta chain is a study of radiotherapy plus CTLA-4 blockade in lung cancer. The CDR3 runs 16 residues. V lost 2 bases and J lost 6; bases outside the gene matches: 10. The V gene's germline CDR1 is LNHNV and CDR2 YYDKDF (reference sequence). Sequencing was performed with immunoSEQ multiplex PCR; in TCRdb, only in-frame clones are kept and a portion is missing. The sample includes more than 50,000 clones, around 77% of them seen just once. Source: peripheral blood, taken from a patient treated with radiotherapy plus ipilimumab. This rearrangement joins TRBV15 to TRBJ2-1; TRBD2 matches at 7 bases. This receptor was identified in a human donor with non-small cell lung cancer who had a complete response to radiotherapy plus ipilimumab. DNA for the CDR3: TGTGCCACCAGCAGAACGCTAGCGGCCGATGGCAATGAGCAGTTCTTC. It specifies CATSRTLAADGNEQFF.